The 32 T cell receptor beta chains listed next were all sequenced from one sample in a study of low-dose radiotherapy and immunotherapy resistance in tumors. First-strand cDNA relied on TRAV- and TRBV-specific primers spanning alpha and beta chains. The PCR that amplified TCRs ran for about 20 cycles, relying on a constant-region primer and a V-primer adapter. TCRdb re-called the reads with MiXCR, one entry per CDR3 protein. The sample contains under 110,000 distinct CDR3 sequences, 20% to 25% of which appear only once. Time point defined: after trial treatment. This sample's treatment: LDRT plus nivolumab, ipilimumab, low-dose cyclophosphamide and aspirin (RACIN trial). The sequencing used PBMCs, collected after low-dose radiotherapy plus immunotherapy. Receptors originate from a male donor with prostate cancer.

This clonotype was seen ten or more times. The chain joins TRBV27 to TRBJ1-1; D is perhaps TRBD1 (6 bases). V lost 8 bases, J lost 6 bases, and 19 bases lay in between. CDR3 length equals 14 residues. Germline values: CDR1 MNHEY, CDR2 SMNVEV (reference sequence). The CDR3: CASLKGGRGAEAFF. The CDR3 nucleotides read TGTGCCAGCTTGAAGGGGGGGCGAGGGGCTGAAGCTTTCTTT.

This clonotype was seen many times. The gene calls are TRBV5-6 and TRBJ2-7; D call uncertain. Trimming removed 4 bases from V and 7 bases from J, with 15 bases in between. Looked up from germline, CDR1 is SGHDT and CDR2 is YYEEEE. The CDR3 contains 13 residues. DNA of the CDR3: TGTGCCAGCAGCCCCGGAAGGGTGGGAGAGCAGTACTTC. Translated: CASSPGRVGEQYF.

On this clonotype: The limits of the CDR3 on the DNA are not certain, so only TCRdb's listed CDR3 is given. The chain carries TRBV20-1 and TRBJ2-2; the listed D gene, TRBD1, was not tested against the DNA. CDR1 and CDR2 (germline): DFQATT, SNEGSKA (reference sequence). The CDR3 adds up to 24 amino acids, both ends counted. CDR3 sequence: CSARGPGHPYSLAGGPSTGELFFF.

The chain combines TRBV6-5 with TRBJ2-1; the D gene is possibly TRBD2 (6 bases). V dropped 5 bases and J dropped 15 bases, with 23 bases sitting between them. The CDR3 consists of 14 residues. Germline V gene lookup returns CDR1 MNHEY and CDR2 SVGAGI. CDR3 bases: TGTGCCAGCAGTCCTACTTCGACTAGTCCCCGTGCGTTCTTC. Its translation: CASSPTSTSPRAFF.

This clonotype was detected many times. This sequence joins TRBV3-1 and TRBJ2-7, with TRBD2 as a possible D gene (5 bases). CDR3 length: 13 residues. The germline gives CDR1 LGHDT, CDR2 YNNKEL (reference sequence). Trimming left V 0 bases short and J 3 bases short, with 6 bases between. The CDR3 loop is CASSQDGDYEQYF. CDR3 coding DNA: TGTGCCAGCAGCCAAGACGGGGACTACGAGCAGTACTTC.

This clonotype was seen ten or more times. The V call is TRBV19, the J call TRBJ2-6; D not certain. V lost 5 bases, J lost 1 base, and 6 bases lay in between. The germline V gene encodes CDR1 LNHDA and CDR2 SQIVND (reference sequence). The CDR3 contains 14 residues. The chain's CDR3 is CASSDGSGANVLTF. CDR3 DNA sequence: TGTGCCAGTAGTGACGGTTCTGGGGCCAACGTCCTGACTTTC.

The table lists this clonotype with many counts. The V call is TRBV12-3 or TRBV12-4, the J call TRBJ2-1; D unclear. CDR3 length: 15 amino acids. Trimming stripped 3 bases from V and 0 bases from J, with 9 bases between. The CDR3 DNA reads as TGTGCCAGCAGTTTTCGGGCTGGCTCCTACAATGAGCAGTTCTTC. Protein product: CASSFRAGSYNEQFF.

The chain is built from TRBV2 and TRBJ1-6; no reliable D call. The CDR3 length is 15 residues. CDR1 and CDR2 (germline): SNHLY, FYNNEI. V lost 2 bases to trimming and J lost 0 bases, with 5 bases between them. The CDR3 loop is CASSERDSYNSPLHF. The CDR3 nucleotides read TGTGCCAGCAGTGAAAGGGACTCCTATAATTCACCCCTCCACTTT.

The CDR3 sequence: CASKPGQGGSPLHF. In nucleotides, the CDR3 is TGTGCCAGCAAGCCGGGACAGGGAGGGTCACCCCTCCACTTT. The rearrangement links TRBV12-3 or TRBV12-4 to TRBJ1-6, with TRBD1 matching over 9 bases. CDR3 size: 14 residues. The ends lost 7 bases at V and 10 bases at J; junction bases unmatched: 8.

This clonotype was seen many times. This chain links TRBV29-1 with TRBJ2-2; a possible D gene is TRBD1 (5 bases). The CDR3 is 14 amino acids. CDR1 is SQVTM, CDR2 ANQGSEA, per germline. V shed 3 bases and J shed 2 bases, with 10 bases lying between them. The CDR3 loop reads CSVESGSNTGELFF. CDR3 in DNA: TGCAGCGTTGAGTCAGGGTCCAACACCGGGGAGCTGTTTTTT.

On this clonotype: The likely explanation is a read error, given a far larger clone one base away. This sequence joins TRBV5-1 and TRBJ2-7; D is undetermined. Looked up from germline, CDR1 is SGHRS and CDR2 is YFSETQ. The CDR3 has 11 amino acids. Trimming cost V 4 bases and J 7 bases, with 9 bases left between them. CDR3 DNA: TGCGCCAGCAGCCTTTACAATGAGCAGTACTTC. Translated: CASSLYNEQYF.

The table lists this clonotype with many counts. The CDR3 reads CASSPRFGQPQHF. The CDR3 DNA is TGTGCCAGCAGCCCGAGATTCGGACAGCCCCAGCATTTT. This chain uses TRBV7-2 with TRBJ1-5; D gene ambiguous. From germline, CDR1 is SGHTA and CDR2 FQGNSA. This CDR3 is 13 amino acids long. The V end was cut by 5 bases, the J end by 7 bases, with 12 bases between.

This clonotype came up many times. V gene TRBV2 combines with J gene TRBJ1-3, with a weak D call TRBD1 (5 bases). Germline values: CDR1 SNHLY, CDR2 FYNNEI. There are 17 residues in the CDR3. Trimming removed 5 bases from V and 0 bases from J, with 17 bases in between. The chain's CDR3 is CASSLRQGLFSGNTIYF. The DNA of the CDR3 is TGTGCCAGCAGTCTGCGGCAGGGCCTCTTCTCTGGAAACACCATATATTTT. Using reference TRBV2 and TRBJ1-3 for the parts outside the CDR3, the full variable domain is EPEVTQTPSHQVTQMGQEVILRCVPISNHLYFYWYRQILGQKVEFLVSFYNNEISEKSEIFDDQFSVERPDGSNFTLKIRSTKLEDSAMYFCASSLRQGLFSGNTIYFGEGSWLTVV.

This clonotype was recorded many times. The chain joins TRBV20-1 to TRBJ2-3; TRBD2 agrees at 10 bases. The CDR3 length is 15 residues. Germline V gene data show CDR1 as DFQATT and CDR2 as SNEGSKA (reference sequence). V lost 6 bases, J lost 1 base, and 7 bases stayed unmatched. CDR3 nucleotides: TGCAGTGCCAACCAAGCGGGAGGGGGCACAGATACGCAGTATTTT. Protein product: CSANQAGGGTDTQYF.

This chain uses TRBV28 with TRBJ1-1, with 7 bases identical to TRBD1. The germline gives CDR1 MDHEN, CDR2 SYDVKM. V was pared by 6 bases and J by 1 base, with 5 bases of the junction left unmatched. CDR3 length: 14 residues. The CDR3 DNA follows: TGTGCCAGCAGCCGACAGGGTGGGAACACTGAAGCTTTCTTT. Its protein product is CASSRQGGNTEAFF.

As concerns this clonotype: A much larger clone differs from this one at a single base, so this may be a read error. Without the conserved terminal phenylalanine or tryptophan, this CDR3 likely stems from a read error. The CDR3 DNA reads TGTGCTAGCGGGTGCCCAAAACCGGGACAGGGGCATATGGACTATGGCTACACCTAC. Translation gives CASGCPKPGQGHMDYGYTY. This sequence joins TRBV7-6 and TRBJ1-2; 10 positions agree with TRBD1. This CDR3 region has 19 residues. Per the germline V gene, CDR1 is SGHVS and CDR2 is FNYEAQ.

This clonotype was observed many times. The gene calls are TRBV6-2 or TRBV6-3 and TRBJ1-2, with D possibly matching TRBD1 (6 bases). Germline loops: CDR1 MNHEY, CDR2 SVGEGT. V was cut by 7 bases and J by 4 bases, with 13 bases left in between. The CDR3 consists of 13 residues. DNA of the CDR3: TGTGCCAGCACGGACAGAGAGAGCTATGGCTACACCTTC. Residues: CASTDRESYGYTF.

In this sample, this clonotype turned up once. V and J are TRBV4-3 and TRBJ2-3, with D uncertain. The CDR3 totals 15 residues. Germline V gives CDR1 LGHNA, CDR2 YSLEER. Trimming stripped 3 bases from V and 1 base from J, with 11 bases between. The CDR3, as DNA: TGCGCCAGCAGCCATGGCCGAGTTCGCACAGATACGCAGTATTTT. Translation gives CASSHGRVRTDTQYF.

This clonotype was recorded many times. CDR3 amino acids: CASSLERGNTDTQYF. CDR3 bases: TGTGCCAGCAGCTTAGAACGGGGGAACACAGATACGCAGTATTTT. This chain uses TRBV11-2 with TRBJ2-3; TRBD2 might be the D (6 bases). Per the germline V gene, CDR1 is SGHAT and CDR2 is FQNNGV. V gave up 0 bases and J gave up 2 bases, with 9 bases separating them. There are 15 residues in the CDR3.

This clonotype was seen many times. This rearrangement joins TRBV7-2 to TRBJ2-7; D unresolved. CDR1 is SGHTA, CDR2 FQGNSA, per germline. There are 14 residues in the CDR3. V dropped 2 bases and J dropped 1 base, with 9 bases sitting between them. CDR3 sequence (DNA): TGTGCCAGCAGCTTAAACCCTGGTTCCTACGAGCAGTACTTC. It yields the protein CASSLNPGSYEQYF. The full variable domain, completed using reference TRBV7-2 and TRBJ2-7, is GAGVSQSPSNKVTEKGKDVELRCDPISGHTALYWYRQSLGQGLEFLIYFQGNSAPDKSGLPSDRFSAERTGGSVSTLTIQRTQQEDSAVYLCASSLNPGSYEQYFGPGTRLTVT.

The table lists this clonotype with many counts. The chain couples TRBV2 to TRBJ2-3; D may be TRBD2 (5 bases). The CDR3 runs 14 residues. Germline V gives CDR1 SNHLY, CDR2 FYNNEI. The V end lost 5 bases, the J end lost 2 bases, and 11 bases lay between the germline ends. The CDR3 nucleotides are TGTGCCAGCAGTCGAGCGGATTACACAGATACGCAGTATTTT. As protein: CASSRADYTDTQYF.

As regards this clonotype: Mismatch with germline at one junction end may stem from a read error. The CDR3 is CASSPETGAGERHTLYF. The CDR3 DNA follows: TGTGCCAGCAGCCCAGAGACAGGAGCGGGGGAACGACATACGCTGTATTTT. This sequence joins TRBV9 and TRBJ2-3; the match to TRBD2 covers 8 bases. CDR1 is SGDLS and CDR2 is YYNGEE in the germline V gene. This CDR3 region has 17 residues.

This clonotype has ten or more counts. This chain links TRBV20-1 with TRBJ2-7, with D possibly being TRBD2 (5 bases). Germline V gives CDR1 DFQATT, CDR2 SNEGSKA (reference sequence). Trimming cost V 3 bases and J 0 bases, with 12 bases left between them. The CDR3 totals 14 residues. The CDR3 DNA follows: TGCAGTGCTAGTCCGGGGTCGAGCTCCTACGAGCAGTACTTC. Its translation: CSASPGSSSYEQYF.

This clonotype was seen ten or more times. The rearrangement uses TRBV11-2 and TRBJ2-1, with D unclear. This CDR3 comprises 16 residues. Trimming shortened V by 0 bases and J by 2 bases, and 11 bases separated the two germline ends. Germline values: CDR1 SGHAT, CDR2 FQNNGV. The chain's CDR3 is CASSLDPDPTYNEQFF. CDR3 DNA: TGTGCCAGCAGCTTAGACCCCGACCCAACCTACAATGAGCAGTTCTTC.

The chain recombines TRBV29-1 with TRBJ2-1; 8 nucleotides match TRBD2. In germline, CDR1 is SQVTM, CDR2 ANQGSEA. Germline trimming cut 7 bases from V and 12 bases from J; bases unmatched to any gene: 14. The CDR3 is 13 residues long. The CDR3 DNA is TGCAGCGGTGACGCCTCGAGCGGGAGTGGGCAGTTCTTC. This codes for CSGDASSGSGQFF.

This clonotype has just one count. Just one base apart from a much larger clone, this may be a read error. V is TRBV20-1 and J is TRBJ2-2, with TRBD1 matching 7 bases. This CDR3 contains 15 residues. Germline lookup yields CDR1 DFQATT and CDR2 SNEGSKA (reference sequence). The CDR3 DNA is TGCATTGCTAGTCTTCGACAGGGGAACACCGGGGAGCTGTTTTTT. Its translation: CIASLRQGNTGELFF.

Points on this clonotype: This may be a read error: a much more frequent sequence differs by one nucleotide. This rearrangement joins TRBV5-5 to TRBJ2-1, with D tentatively TRBD1 (5 bases). The germline V gene encodes CDR1 SGHKS and CDR2 YYEKEE (reference sequence). The CDR3 has 15 residues. V dropped 2 bases and J dropped 2 bases, with 11 bases sitting between them. The CDR3 DNA sequence: TGTGCCAGCAGCTTAGACAGCAATCCCTACAATGAGCAGTTCTTC. It is translated as CASSLDSNPYNEQFF.

This clonotype was counted at least ten times. The CDR3 region is CASSTRDSQDEQYF. In DNA form, the CDR3 reads TGTGCCAGCAGCACACGGGACAGTCAAGACGAGCAGTACTTC. The chain combines TRBV11-1 with TRBJ2-7; 7 bases align to TRBD1. Germline V gives CDR1 SGHAT, CDR2 FQDESV (reference sequence). With 5 bases clipped from V and 5 bases from J, the junction kept 9 bases outside the gene matches. The CDR3 is 14 residues long.

A few counts support this clonotype. The CDR3 DNA reads as TGTGCCACAACGGGAGGGGGGACAGATACGCAGTATTTT. It is translated as CATTGGGTDTQYF. The gene calls are TRBV6-2 or TRBV6-3 and TRBJ2-3, with 8 bases aligning to TRBD2. The V segment lost 10 bases and the J segment 3 bases; nucleotides outside the gene matches: 6. CDR1 and CDR2 (germline): MNHEY, SVGEGT. This CDR3 is 13 amino acids long.

V usage is TRBV5-1 and J usage is TRBJ2-1; tentatively, D is TRBD1 (7 bases). This CDR3 contains 13 residues. Germline V CDR1 and CDR2: SGHRS, YFSETQ. The V end lost 2 bases, the J end lost 8 bases, and 11 bases lay between the germline ends. The CDR3 loop reads CASSLGGGDEQFF. The CDR3 coding sequence is TGCGCCAGCAGCTTAGGGGGCGGGGATGAGCAGTTCTTC.

The chain is built from TRBV5-1 and TRBJ2-7; 8 nucleotides align to TRBD2. Germline trimming cut 4 bases from V and 7 bases from J; bases unmatched to any gene: 7. CDR1 is SGHRS and CDR2 is YFSETQ in the germline V gene. The CDR3 is 13 amino acids. CDR3 bases: TGCGCCAGCAGCCCTACCACGGGAGGGGAGCAGTACTTC. Translated, it gives CASSPTTGGEQYF.

This clonotype was detected many times. The gene calls are TRBV11-2 and TRBJ1-2; D is possibly TRBD1 (5 bases). The length of the CDR3 is 14 residues. CDR1 and CDR2 from the germline V gene are SGHAT and FQNNGV. V shed 4 bases and J shed 3 bases, with 12 bases lying between them. CDR3 amino acids: CASSSGQGYYGYTF. CDR3 nucleotide sequence: TGTGCCAGCAGCTCGGGGCAGGGCTACTATGGCTACACCTTC.